A single sample gave rise to the 16 T cell receptor beta chains below, sequenced in a study of blood T cell repertoires in COVID-19. The method was immunoSEQ multiplex PCR; TCRdb's version includes in-frame clones alone and lacks a portion of them. This sample carries some 220,000 clones, around 83% of them seen once, and the ten largest clones take 2.5% to 3.5%. Sample: peripheral blood. These receptors all come from a man between 50 and 59 years old who had recovered from COVID-19.

J is TRBJ2-7 and V is TRBV6-2 or TRBV6-3; 10 bases are shared with TRBD1. V trimming: 2 bases; J trimming: 3 bases; junction bases outside the gene matches: 4. CDR1 and CDR2 from the germline V gene are MNHEY and SVGEGT. This CDR3 has 15 amino acids. The CDR3 loop reads CASSYGGTGVYEQYF. CDR3 nucleotide sequence: TGTGCCAGCAGTTACGGGGGGACAGGGGTCTACGAGCAGTACTTC.

J is TRBJ2-3 and V is TRBV24-1; TRBD2 matches 8 bases. Trimming at V came to 4 bases and at J to 6 bases, leaving 2 bases not matched to a gene. The length of the CDR3 is 13 residues. Germline loops: CDR1 KGHDR, CDR2 SFDVKD. CDR3 sequence (DNA): TGTGCCACCAGTGAAGCGGGAGCCGATACGCAGTATTTT. This codes for CATSEAGADTQYF.

This clone was seen just once. This sequence joins TRBV10-2 and TRBJ2-3; D might be TRBD1 (5 bases). CDR1 is WSHSY, CDR2 SAAADI, per germline. The CDR3 runs to 13 residues. V was cut by 7 bases and J by 2 bases, with 10 bases left in between. The CDR3 DNA is TGCGCCAGCACACAGACAGCCACAGATACGCAGTATTTT. Protein sequence: CASTQTATDTQYF.

In nucleotides, the CDR3 is TGTGCCAGCAGCAGGGACAGGGGTTACGAGCAGTACTTC. Translating it yields CASSRDRGYEQYF. This rearrangement joins TRBV11-3 to TRBJ2-7; 10 positions match TRBD1. Germline CDR1 and CDR2: SGHNT and YENEEA. CDR3 size: 13 residues. Trimming took 5 bases from V and 4 from J; bases not matched to a gene: 2.

V and J are TRBV6-9 and TRBJ1-3, with 10 bases fitting TRBD1. CDR3 length: 19 amino acids. Germline values: CDR1 MNHGY, CDR2 SVAAGI. The DNA for the CDR3 is TGTGCAGAAAGGCCGCCACCGGGACAGGGGTTTCCTTCGGGCAACACCATATATTTT. Translating gives CAERPPPGQGFPSGNTIYF.

The chain carries TRBV27 and TRBJ2-7, with 7 bases lining up with TRBD2. With 2 bases clipped from V and 3 bases from J, the junction kept 16 bases outside the gene matches. CDR1 and CDR2 from the germline V gene are MNHEY and SMNVEV (reference sequence). This CDR3 contains 18 residues. For the CDR3, the DNA is TGTGCCAGCAGTTTACCAGCTGACGGACTAGTCAATATCTACGAGCAGTACTTC. It is translated as CASSLPADGLVNIYEQYF.

This clone was seen just once. The V and J genes are TRBV28 and TRBJ2-1; no clear D. Germline V gene sequence: CDR1 MDHEN, CDR2 SYDVKM. The CDR3 contains 15 residues. V lost 10 bases to trimming and J lost 0 bases, with 16 bases between them. This chain's CDR3 is CATSREIVSYNEQFF. The CDR3 nucleotides are TGTGCCACCTCTCGAGAGATAGTCTCCTACAATGAGCAGTTCTTC.

The V gene is TRBV19, the J gene TRBJ2-2; 9 positions match TRBD1. V gave up 1 base and J gave up 6 bases; unmatched junction bases: 6. CDR1 and CDR2 (germline): LNHDA, SQIVND (reference sequence). This CDR3 has 16 residues. CDR3 coding DNA: TGTGCCAGTAGTATAGTTCGGGACAGGGCCGCCGGGGAGCTGTTTTTT. This translates into CASSIVRDRAAGELFF.

The chain combines TRBV18 with TRBJ2-3; 8 bases line up with TRBD2. V trimming: 0 bases; J trimming: 3 bases; junction bases outside the gene matches: 5. CDR1 is KGHSH, CDR2 LQKENI, per germline. This CDR3 is 16 amino acids long. The CDR3: CASSPPGRGITDTQYF. The CDR3 region has the DNA TGTGCCAGCTCACCACCCGGGAGGGGTATAACAGATACGCAGTATTTT.

The rearrangement joins TRBV9 to TRBJ2-2; TRBD1 matches at 8 bases. V gave up 3 bases and J gave up 0 bases; unmatched junction bases: 7. CDR1 is SGDLS and CDR2 is YYNGEE in the germline V gene. The length of the CDR3 is 17 residues. The CDR3 DNA follows: TGTGCCAGCAGCGAGGAGGTGGGACAGGCGAACACCGGGGAGCTGTTTTTT. This sequence encodes CASSEEVGQANTGELFF. The full variable domain, in which reference TRBV9 and TRBJ2-2 provide the parts outside the CDR3, is DSGVTQTPKHLITATGQRVTLRCSPRSGDLSVYWYQQSLDQGLQFLIQYYNGEERAKGNILERFSAQQFPDLHSELNLSSLELGDSALYFCASSEEVGQANTGELFFGEGSRLTVL.

V gene TRBV19 combines with J gene TRBJ2-5; possible D gene TRBD1, 5 bases. The CDR3 loop spans 13 amino acids. Trimming stripped 5 bases from V and 5 bases from J, with 12 bases between. The V gene's germline CDR1 is LNHDA and CDR2 SQIVND (reference sequence). The CDR3 here is CASSPQGRETQYF. The CDR3 DNA reads TGTGCCAGTAGTCCCCAGGGTAGGGAGACCCAGTACTTC. The full variable domain, completed using reference TRBV19 and TRBJ2-5, is DGGITQSPKYLFRKEGQNVTLSCEQNLNHDAMYWYRQDPGQGLRLIYYSQIVNDFQKGDIAEGYSVSREKKESFPLTVTSAQKNPTAFYLCASSPQGRETQYFGPGTRLLVL.

The rearrangement links TRBV27 to TRBJ2-1; 7 bases match TRBD1. Germline values: CDR1 MNHEY, CDR2 SMNVEV (reference sequence). V was clipped by 5 bases and J by 5 bases; unmatched bases: 12. The CDR3 runs to 16 residues. The CDR3 reads CASSPDQTGANNEQFF. The CDR3 DNA is TGTGCCAGCAGTCCCGACCAAACAGGGGCCAACAATGAGCAGTTCTTC.

V and J are TRBV11-2 and TRBJ1-2; possibly TRBD1 for D (6 bases). CDR1 and CDR2 (germline): SGHAT, FQNNGV. The CDR3 runs to 15 residues. V lost 2 bases, J lost 10 bases, and 20 bases lay in between. In nucleotides, the CDR3 is TGTGCCAGCAGCTTATTTAGGCAGGGGCGCCGGGTCTACACCTTC. Translation gives CASSLFRQGRRVYTF.

This clone appeared a few times. The CDR3 DNA sequence: TGTGCCAGCAGGAACGACAGGGCCACCGGGGAGCTGTTTTTT. Protein: CASRNDRATGELFF. The rearrangement joins TRBV27 to TRBJ2-2; 7 bases line up with TRBD1. After removal of 6 bases from V and 4 bases from J, the junction contained 5 bases not matched to a gene. Germline CDR1 is MNHEY and CDR2 is SMNVEV (reference sequence). The CDR3 loop spans 14 amino acids.

The rearrangement joins TRBV10-3 to TRBJ2-1; D may be TRBD2 (6 bases). This CDR3 is 16 amino acids long. Trimming stripped 0 bases from V and 4 bases from J, with 13 bases between. Per germline, CDR1 ENHRY and CDR2 SYGVKD. For the CDR3, the DNA is TGTGCCATCAGTGAGTCGTCGGGACTTTTATACAATGAGCAGTTCTTC. Translated, it gives CAISESSGLLYNEQFF.

This rearrangement joins TRBV21-1 to TRBJ1-1; TRBD1 reflects the table's D call only, with no check against the DNA. TRBV21-1 is a listed pseudogene. The CDR3 totals 15 residues. The CDR3 bases are TGTGCCAGCAGCAAAGCGCAGGGGTTGAACACTGAAGCTTTCTTT. Residues: CASSKAQGLNTEAFF.